Each of the 8 T cell receptor beta chains below was sequenced from the same sample in a study of T-cell memory formation after mild COVID-19. TCRdb reprocessed the 5' RACE reads with MiXCR, giving one entry per CDR3 protein. The repertoire consists of about 45,000 distinct CDR3 sequences, with nearly 9.5% occurring once and the leading ten covering 10% to 15%. The sample taken for sequencing was PBMCs or a T cell subset sorted from them (not recorded which). These receptors all come from an adult woman who had mild COVID-19 (a few samples of this study predate the infection). Cell type and time point are not known.

The chain employs TRBV20-1 and TRBJ1-1; 9 bases fit TRBD1. Germline CDR1 and CDR2: DFQATT and SNEGSKA (reference sequence). The CDR3 extends over 17 amino acids. The V gene end was trimmed by 0 bases and the J gene end by 1 base; junction bases not matched to a gene: 9. CDR3 nucleotide sequence: TGCAGTGCTAGAGATCTACGGACAGGGGCCCCGAACACTGAAGCTTTCTTT. It translates to CSARDLRTGAPNTEAFF.

The gene calls are TRBV27 and TRBJ2-2; no firm D call. V lost 0 bases and J lost 5, with 4 bases in between. Germline assignment: CDR1 MNHEY and CDR2 SMNVEV (reference sequence). The CDR3 has 13 amino acids. The CDR3 DNA sequence: TGTGCCAGCAGTTTATCGTCGACCGGGGAGCTGTTTTTT. Its translation is CASSLSSTGELFF.

This clonotype was seen at least ten times. This chain joins TRBV4-1 and TRBJ2-1; possibly TRBD2 for D (6 bases). CDR3 length: 15 residues. Germline V lookup: CDR1 MGHRA, CDR2 YSYEKL. V dropped 1 base and J dropped 15 bases, with 22 bases sitting between them. This CDR3 reads CASSQAGGTPPGRFF. CDR3 bases: TGCGCCAGCAGCCAAGCCGGAGGGACTCCCCCGGGTCGGTTCTTC.

V is TRBV7-3 and J is TRBJ2-1; D is undetermined. The V and J ends lost 1 base and 4 bases respectively, with 5 bases between them. The CDR3 is made up of 13 amino acids. Germline lookup yields CDR1 SGHTA and CDR2 FQGTGA. The CDR3 protein is CASSLSQYNEQFF. The CDR3 DNA reads as TGTGCCAGCAGCTTAAGCCAGTACAATGAGCAGTTCTTC.

The chain couples TRBV28 to TRBJ2-6, with D uncertain. Germline V CDR1 and CDR2: MDHEN, SYDVKM. Trimming left V 8 bases short and J 0 bases short, with 11 bases between. The CDR3 spans 15 residues. The chain's CDR3 is CASGIFSSGANVLTF. CDR3 in DNA: TGTGCCAGCGGCATTTTTAGCTCTGGGGCCAACGTCCTGACTTTC.

This clonotype was seen repeatedly, ten times or more. The J gene is TRBJ2-1, the V gene TRBV12-3 or TRBV12-4; D gene uncertain. This CDR3 spans 14 amino acids. Trimming took off 4 bases at V and 3 bases at J, with 10 bases between the two ends. The DNA for the CDR3 is TGTGCCAGCAGTTCCAGAGGTGGCTACAATGAGCAGTTCTTC. Its protein product is CASSSRGGYNEQFF.

This chain uses TRBV4-1 with TRBJ2-3; D gene uncertain. This CDR3 is 12 amino acids long. The V end lost 1 base, the J end lost 2 bases, and 1 base lay between the germline ends. The germline CDR1 and CDR2 sequences are MGHRA and YSYEKL. The CDR3 loop is CASSQATDTQYF. In nucleotides, the CDR3 is TGCGCCAGCAGCCAAGCCACAGATACGCAGTATTTT.

This clonotype was seen more than once but under ten times. The chain is built from TRBV27 and TRBJ1-1; 7 nucleotides match TRBD1. CDR3 size: 17 residues. The germline gives CDR1 MNHEY, CDR2 SMNVEV (reference sequence). The ends lost 5 bases at V and 10 bases at J; junction bases unmatched: 22. CDR3 loop: CASSPTFLRQGSRGAFF. CDR3 nucleotides: TGTGCCAGCAGTCCCACCTTCCTTAGACAGGGCTCTAGGGGAGCTTTCTTT.